The sequence of this TCR beta chain was determined in a study of response to subunit inactivated influenza vaccine. V shed 5 bases and J 8 bases; nucleotides not matched to a gene: 14. Germline CDR1 DFQATT, CDR2 SNEGSKA (reference sequence). CDR3 size: 16 residues. General observations from the study: Researchers suggested that each seasonal influenza vaccination recruits few new T cells.

A remark on this clonotype: The target antigen is unknown.

TCRdb ran MiXCR on the RT-PCR reads and lists one entry per CDR3 protein. The sample lists about 650,000 distinct CDR3 sequences; roughly 14% were seen once. The TCR sequence derives from a man aged 45 to 65 who received an inactivated influenza vaccine. This chain connects TRBV20-1 to TRBJ2-1; the match to TRBD2 covers 11 bases. This specimen consisted of PBMCs from blood, obtained approximately 12 days after vaccination. CDR3 bases: TGCAGTGCTGTTAAACGACTAGCGGGATATTCCGATGAGCAGTTCTTC. Translating gives CSAVKRLAGYSDEQFF.